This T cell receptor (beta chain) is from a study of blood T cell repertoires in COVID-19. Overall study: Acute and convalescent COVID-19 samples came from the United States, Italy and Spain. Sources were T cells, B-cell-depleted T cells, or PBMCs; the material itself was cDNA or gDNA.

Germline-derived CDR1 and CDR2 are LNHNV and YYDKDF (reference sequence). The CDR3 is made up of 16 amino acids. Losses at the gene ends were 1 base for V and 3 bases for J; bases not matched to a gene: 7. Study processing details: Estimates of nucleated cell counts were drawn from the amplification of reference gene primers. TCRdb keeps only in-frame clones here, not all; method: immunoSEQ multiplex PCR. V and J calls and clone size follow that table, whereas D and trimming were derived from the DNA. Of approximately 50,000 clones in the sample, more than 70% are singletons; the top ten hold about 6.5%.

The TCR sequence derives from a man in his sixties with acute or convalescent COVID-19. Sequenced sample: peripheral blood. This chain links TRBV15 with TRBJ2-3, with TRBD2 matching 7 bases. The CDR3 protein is CATSRGGSGGTDTQYF. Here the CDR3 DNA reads TGTGCCACCAGCAGAGGAGGGTCGGGGGGAACAGATACGCAGTATTTT.